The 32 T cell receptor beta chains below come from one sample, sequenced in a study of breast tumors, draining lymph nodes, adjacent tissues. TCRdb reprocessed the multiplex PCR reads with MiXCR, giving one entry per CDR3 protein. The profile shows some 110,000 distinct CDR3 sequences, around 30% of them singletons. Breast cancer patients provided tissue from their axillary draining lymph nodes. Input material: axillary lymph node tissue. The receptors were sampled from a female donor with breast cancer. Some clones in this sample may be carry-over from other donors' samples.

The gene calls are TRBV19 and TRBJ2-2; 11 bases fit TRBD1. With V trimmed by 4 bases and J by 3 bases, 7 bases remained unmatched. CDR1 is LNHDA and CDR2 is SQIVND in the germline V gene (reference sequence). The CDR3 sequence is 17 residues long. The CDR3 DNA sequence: TGTGCCAGTAGTAACCTCCCGGGACAGGGGGACACCGGGGAGCTGTTTTTT. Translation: CASSNLPGQGDTGELFF. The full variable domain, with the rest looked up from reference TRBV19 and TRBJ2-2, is DGGITQSPKYLFRKEGQNVTLSCEQNLNHDAMYWYRQDPGQGLRLIYYSQIVNDFQKGDIAEGYSVSREKKESFPLTVTSAQKNPTAFYLCASSNLPGQGDTGELFFGEGSRLTVL.

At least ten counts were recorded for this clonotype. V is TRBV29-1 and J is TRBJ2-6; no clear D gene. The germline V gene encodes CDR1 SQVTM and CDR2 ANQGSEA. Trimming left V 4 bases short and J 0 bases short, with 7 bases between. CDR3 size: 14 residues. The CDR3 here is CSVGFGSGANVLTF. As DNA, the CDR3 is TGCAGCGTTGGTTTTGGCTCTGGGGCCAACGTCCTGACTTTC.

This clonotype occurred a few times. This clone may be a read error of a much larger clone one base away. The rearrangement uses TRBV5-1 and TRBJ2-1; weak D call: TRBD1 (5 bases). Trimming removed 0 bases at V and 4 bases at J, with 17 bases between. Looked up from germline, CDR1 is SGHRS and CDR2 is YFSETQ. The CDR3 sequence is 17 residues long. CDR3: CASSLEGRRSEYNEQFF. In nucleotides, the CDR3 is TGCGCCAGCAGCTTGGAGGGGCGGCGCAGCGAATACAATGAGCAGTTCTTC.

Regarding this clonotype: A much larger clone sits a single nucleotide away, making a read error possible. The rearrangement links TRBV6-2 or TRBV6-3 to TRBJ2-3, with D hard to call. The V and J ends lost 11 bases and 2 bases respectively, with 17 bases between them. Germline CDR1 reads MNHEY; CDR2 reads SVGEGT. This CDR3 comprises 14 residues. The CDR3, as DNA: TGTGCCTCCCGGCTCGACGGTGTCACAGATACGCAGTATTTT. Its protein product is CASRLDGVTDTQYF.

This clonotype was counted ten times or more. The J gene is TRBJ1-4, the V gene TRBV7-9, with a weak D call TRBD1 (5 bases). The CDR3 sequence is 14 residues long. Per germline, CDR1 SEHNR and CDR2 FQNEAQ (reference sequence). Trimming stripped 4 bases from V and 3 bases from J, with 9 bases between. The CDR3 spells CASSSGTSNEKLFF. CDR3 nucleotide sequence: TGTGCCAGCAGCTCCGGGACGTCTAATGAAAAACTGTTTTTT.

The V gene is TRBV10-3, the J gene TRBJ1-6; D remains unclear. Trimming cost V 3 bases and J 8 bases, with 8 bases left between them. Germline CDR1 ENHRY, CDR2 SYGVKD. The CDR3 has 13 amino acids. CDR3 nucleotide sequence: TGTGCCATCAGTGATAACCTATATTCACCCCTCCACTTT. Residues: CAISDNLYSPLHF.

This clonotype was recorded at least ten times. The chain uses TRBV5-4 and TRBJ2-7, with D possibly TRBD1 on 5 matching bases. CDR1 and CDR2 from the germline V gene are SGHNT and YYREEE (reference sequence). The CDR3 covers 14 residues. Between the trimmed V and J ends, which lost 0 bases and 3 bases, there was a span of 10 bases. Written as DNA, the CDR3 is TGTGCCAGCAGCTTGGAGGGGTTAAACTACGAGCAGTACTTC. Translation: CASSLEGLNYEQYF. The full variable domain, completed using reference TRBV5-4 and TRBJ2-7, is ETGVTQSPTHLIKTRGQQVTLRCSSQSGHNTVSWYQQALGQGPQFIFQYYREEENGRGNFPPRFSGLQFPNYSSELNVNALELDDSALYLCASSLEGLNYEQYFGPGTRLTVT.

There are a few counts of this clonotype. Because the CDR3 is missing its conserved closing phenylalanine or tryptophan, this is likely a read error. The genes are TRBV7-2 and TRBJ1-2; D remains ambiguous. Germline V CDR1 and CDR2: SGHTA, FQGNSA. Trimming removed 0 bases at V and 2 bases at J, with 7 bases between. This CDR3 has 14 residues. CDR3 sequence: CASSLARINYGYTH. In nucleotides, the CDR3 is TGTGCCAGCAGCTTAGCCCGGATCAACTATGGCTACACCCAC.

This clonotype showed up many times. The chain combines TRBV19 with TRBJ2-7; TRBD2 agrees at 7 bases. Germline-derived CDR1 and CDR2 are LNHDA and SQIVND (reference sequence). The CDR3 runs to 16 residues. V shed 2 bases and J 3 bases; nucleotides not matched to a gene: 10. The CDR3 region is CASSIRSAGSHYEQYF. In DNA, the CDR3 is TGTGCCAGTAGTATAAGGTCAGCGGGGAGCCACTACGAGCAGTACTTC.

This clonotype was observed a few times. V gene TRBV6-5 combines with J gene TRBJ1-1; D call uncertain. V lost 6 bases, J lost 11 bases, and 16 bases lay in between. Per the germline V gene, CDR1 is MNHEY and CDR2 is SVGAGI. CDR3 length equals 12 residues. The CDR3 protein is CASRPTAGTAFF. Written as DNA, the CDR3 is TGTGCCAGCAGACCTACGGCAGGAACGGCTTTCTTT.

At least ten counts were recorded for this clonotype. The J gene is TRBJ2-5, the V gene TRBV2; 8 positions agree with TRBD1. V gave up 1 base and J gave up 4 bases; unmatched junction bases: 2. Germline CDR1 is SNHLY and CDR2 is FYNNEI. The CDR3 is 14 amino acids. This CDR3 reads CASSEGQGRETQYF. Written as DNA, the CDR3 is TGTGCCAGCAGTGAAGGACAGGGGCGAGAGACCCAGTACTTC.

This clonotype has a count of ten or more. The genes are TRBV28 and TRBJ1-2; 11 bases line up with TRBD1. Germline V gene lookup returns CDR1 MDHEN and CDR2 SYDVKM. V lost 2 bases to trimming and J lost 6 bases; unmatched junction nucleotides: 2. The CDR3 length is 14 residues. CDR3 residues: CASSLGQGANGYTF. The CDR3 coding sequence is TGTGCCAGCAGTTTAGGACAGGGGGCGAATGGCTACACCTTC.

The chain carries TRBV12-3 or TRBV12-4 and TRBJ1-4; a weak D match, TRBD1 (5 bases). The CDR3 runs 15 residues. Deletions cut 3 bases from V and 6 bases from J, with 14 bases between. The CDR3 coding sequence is TGTGCCAGCAGTTTCCAGGGCCCAGTTTATGAAAAACTGTTTTTT. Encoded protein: CASSFQGPVYEKLFF.

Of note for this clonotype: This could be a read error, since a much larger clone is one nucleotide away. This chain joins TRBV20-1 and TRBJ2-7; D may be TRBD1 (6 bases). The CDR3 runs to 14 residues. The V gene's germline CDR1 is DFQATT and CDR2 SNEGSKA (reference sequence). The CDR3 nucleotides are TGCAGTGCTAGGAAGACAGGTCCTGGCGCCGAGCGGTACTTC. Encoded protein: CSARKTGPGAERYF.

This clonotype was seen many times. DNA for the CDR3: TGTGCCAGCAGTTACGATCCGGGGGCGCGGGATGGCTACACCTTC. Amino acids: CASSYDPGARDGYTF. V gene TRBV6-2 or TRBV6-3 combines with J gene TRBJ1-2; D might be TRBD1 (6 bases). In germline, CDR1 is MNHEY, CDR2 SVGEGT. Trimming stripped 2 bases from V and 6 bases from J, with 16 bases between. CDR3 size: 15 residues.

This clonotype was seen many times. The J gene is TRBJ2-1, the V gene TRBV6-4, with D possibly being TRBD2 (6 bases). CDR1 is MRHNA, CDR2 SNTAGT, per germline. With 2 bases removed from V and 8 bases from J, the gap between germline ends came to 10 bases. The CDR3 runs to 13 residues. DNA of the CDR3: TGTGCCAGCAGTGACAGACGCGGGGATGAGCAGTTCTTC. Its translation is CASSDRRGDEQFF.

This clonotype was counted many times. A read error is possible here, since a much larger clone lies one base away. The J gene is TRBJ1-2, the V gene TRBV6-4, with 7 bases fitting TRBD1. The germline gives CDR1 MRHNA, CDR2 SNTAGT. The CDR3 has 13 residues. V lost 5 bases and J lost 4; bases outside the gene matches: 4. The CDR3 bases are TGTGCCAGCAGTCAAGGACAGGTCTATGGCTACACCTTC. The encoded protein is CASSQGQVYGYTF.

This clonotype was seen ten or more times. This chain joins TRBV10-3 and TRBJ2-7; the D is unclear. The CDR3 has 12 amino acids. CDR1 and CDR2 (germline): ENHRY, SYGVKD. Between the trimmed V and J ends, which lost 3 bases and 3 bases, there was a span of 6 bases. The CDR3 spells CAISENGYEQYF. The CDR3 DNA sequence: TGTGCCATCAGTGAAAACGGCTACGAGCAGTACTTC.

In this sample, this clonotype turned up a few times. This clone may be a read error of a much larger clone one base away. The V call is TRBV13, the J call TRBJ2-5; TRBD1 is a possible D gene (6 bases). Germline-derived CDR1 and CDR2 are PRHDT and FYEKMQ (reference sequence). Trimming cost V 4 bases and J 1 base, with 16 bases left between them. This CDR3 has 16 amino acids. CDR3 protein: CASSSHREESQETQYF. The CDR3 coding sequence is TGTGCCAGCAGCTCCCACAGGGAAGAGTCCCAAGAGACCCAGTACTTC.

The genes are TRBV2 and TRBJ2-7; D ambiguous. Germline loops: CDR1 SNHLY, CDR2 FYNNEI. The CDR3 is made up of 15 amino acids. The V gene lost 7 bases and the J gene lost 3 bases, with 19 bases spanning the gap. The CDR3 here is CASTPSLTPFYEQYF. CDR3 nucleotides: TGTGCCAGCACACCCTCTTTAACCCCCTTCTACGAGCAGTACTTC.

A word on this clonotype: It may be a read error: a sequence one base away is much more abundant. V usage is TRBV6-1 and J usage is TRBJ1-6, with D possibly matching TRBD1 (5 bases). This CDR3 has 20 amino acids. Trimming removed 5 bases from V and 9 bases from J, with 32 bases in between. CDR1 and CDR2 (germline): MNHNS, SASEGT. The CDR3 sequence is CASSQRGRGRVLRRSSPLHF. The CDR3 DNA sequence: TGTGCCAGCAGTCAACGTGGGAGGGGAAGGGTCTTAAGAAGGAGTTCACCCCTCCACTTT.

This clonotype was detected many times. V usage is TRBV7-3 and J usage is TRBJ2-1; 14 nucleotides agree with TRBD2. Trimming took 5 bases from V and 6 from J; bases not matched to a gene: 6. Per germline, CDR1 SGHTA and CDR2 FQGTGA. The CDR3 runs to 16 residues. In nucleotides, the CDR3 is TGTGCCAGCAGCCTTGGGACTAGCGGGAGAGGCAATGAGCAGTTCTTC. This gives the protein CASSLGTSGRGNEQFF.

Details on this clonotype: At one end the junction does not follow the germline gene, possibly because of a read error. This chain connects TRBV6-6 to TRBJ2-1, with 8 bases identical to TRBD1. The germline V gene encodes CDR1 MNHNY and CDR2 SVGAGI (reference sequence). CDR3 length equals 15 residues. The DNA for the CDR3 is TGTGCCTGCAGTCACCAGGGGGCGGATCAGAGTGAGCAGTTCTTC. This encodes CACSHQGADQSEQFF.

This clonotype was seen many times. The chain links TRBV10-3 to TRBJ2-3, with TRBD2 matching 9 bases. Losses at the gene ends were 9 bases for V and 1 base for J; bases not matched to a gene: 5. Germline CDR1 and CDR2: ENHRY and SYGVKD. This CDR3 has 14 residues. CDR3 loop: CAIEREAGTDTQYF. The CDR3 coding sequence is TGTGCCATAGAGCGGGAGGCGGGCACAGATACGCAGTATTTT.

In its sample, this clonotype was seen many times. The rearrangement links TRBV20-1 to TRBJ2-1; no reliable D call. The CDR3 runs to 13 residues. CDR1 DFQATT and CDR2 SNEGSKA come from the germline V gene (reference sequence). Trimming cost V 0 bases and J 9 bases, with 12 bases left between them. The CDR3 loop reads CSARELVGGEQFF. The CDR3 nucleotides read TGCAGTGCTAGAGAGCTAGTGGGCGGTGAGCAGTTCTTC.

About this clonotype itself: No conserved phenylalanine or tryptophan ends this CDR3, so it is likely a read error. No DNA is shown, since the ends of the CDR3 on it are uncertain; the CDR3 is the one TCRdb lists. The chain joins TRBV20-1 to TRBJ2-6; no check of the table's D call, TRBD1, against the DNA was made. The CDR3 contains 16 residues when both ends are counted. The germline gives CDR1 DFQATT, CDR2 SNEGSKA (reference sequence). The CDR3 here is CSATGTDHSGANVLGL.

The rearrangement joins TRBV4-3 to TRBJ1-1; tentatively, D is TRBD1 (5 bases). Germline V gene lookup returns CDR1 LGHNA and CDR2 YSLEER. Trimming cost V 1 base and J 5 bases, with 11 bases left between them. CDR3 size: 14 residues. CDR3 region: CASSQAGGRTEAFF. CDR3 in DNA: TGCGCCAGCAGCCAAGCTGGGGGAAGGACTGAAGCTTTCTTT.

This CDR3 reads CADSPGRGAGGYTF. DNA for the CDR3: TGTGCCGACAGCCCCGGGCGCGGCGCCGGTGGCTACACCTTC. This chain uses TRBV7-2 with TRBJ1-2; possible D gene TRBD1, 5 bases. Trimming removed 11 bases at V and 7 bases at J, with 23 bases between. The CDR3 consists of 14 residues. CDR1 SGHTA and CDR2 FQGNSA come from the germline V gene. The full variable domain, with the rest looked up from reference TRBV7-2 and TRBJ1-2, is GAGVSQSPSNKVTEKGKDVELRCDPISGHTALYWYRQSLGQGLEFLIYFQGNSAPDKSGLPSDRFSAERTGGSVSTLTIQRTQQEDSAVYLCADSPGRGAGGYTFGSGTRLTVV.

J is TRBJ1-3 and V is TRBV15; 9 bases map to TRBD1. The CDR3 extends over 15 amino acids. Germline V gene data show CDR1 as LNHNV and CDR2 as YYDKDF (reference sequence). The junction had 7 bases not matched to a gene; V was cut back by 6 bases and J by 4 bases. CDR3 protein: CATSPRTGAGNTIYF. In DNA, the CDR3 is TGTGCCACCAGTCCCAGGACAGGGGCGGGAAACACCATATATTTT.

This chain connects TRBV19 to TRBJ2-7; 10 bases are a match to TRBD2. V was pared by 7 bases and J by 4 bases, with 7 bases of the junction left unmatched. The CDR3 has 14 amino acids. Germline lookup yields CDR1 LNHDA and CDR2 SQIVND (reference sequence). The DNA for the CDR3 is TGTGCCAGTATCGGGGGACTAGCGAGATACGAGCAGTACTTC. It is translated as CASIGGLARYEQYF.

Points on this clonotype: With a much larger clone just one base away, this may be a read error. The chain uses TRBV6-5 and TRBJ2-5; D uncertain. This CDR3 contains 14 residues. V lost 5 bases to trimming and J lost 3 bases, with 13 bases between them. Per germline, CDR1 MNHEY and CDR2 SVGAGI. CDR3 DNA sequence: TGTGCCAGCAGTCACTTGGCGACAAAAGAGACCCAGTACTTC. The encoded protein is CASSHLATKETQYF.

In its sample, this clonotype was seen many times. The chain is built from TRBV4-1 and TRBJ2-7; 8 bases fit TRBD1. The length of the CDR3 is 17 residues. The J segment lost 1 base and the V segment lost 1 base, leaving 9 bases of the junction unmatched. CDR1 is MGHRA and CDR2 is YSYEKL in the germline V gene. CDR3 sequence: CASSQGLARDRSYEQYF. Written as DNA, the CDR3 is TGCGCCAGCAGCCAAGGCCTCGCCCGGGACAGGTCCTACGAGCAGTACTTC.